These 20 T cell receptor beta chains were all obtained from the same sample, sequenced in a study of shared clonotypes between healthy human individuals. Assay: immunoSEQ multiplex PCR; the TCRdb copy retains only in-frame clones and omits some. The data hold about 2.1 million clones, with roughly 91% observed a single time. CD45RO-negative cells were positively selected for CCR7, leaving out terminally differentiated effector memory CD45RA+ cells. Sequencing was done on a sample of naive CD8+ T cells from PBMCs. The receptors here all came from a man in his late teens or twenties in good health. Some clones in this sample may be carry-over from other donors' samples.

This clone was seen once. Other DNA sequences in the sample encode the same CDR3. The chain joins TRBV9 to TRBJ2-5; D call uncertain. Germline values: CDR1 SGDLS, CDR2 YYNGEE. The CDR3 length is 14 residues. The V and J ends lost 0 bases and 1 base respectively, with 7 bases between them. CDR3 DNA: TGTGCCAGCAGCGTAGGACGGTTCCAAGAGACCCAGTACTTC. It codes for CASSVGRFQETQYF.

The chain combines TRBV4-1 with TRBJ2-1, with a possible D match to TRBD2 (5 bases). The length of the CDR3 is 15 residues. The V end lost 3 bases, the J end lost 6 bases, and 15 bases lay between the germline ends. Per the germline V gene, CDR1 is MGHRA and CDR2 is YSYEKL. The CDR3 protein is CASSHRVGGGNEQFF. In DNA form, the CDR3 reads TGCGCCAGCAGCCATAGGGTAGGAGGAGGCAATGAGCAGTTCTTC.

J is TRBJ2-2 and V is TRBV2; TRBD2 aligns across 9 bases. The J segment lost 6 bases and the V segment lost 6 bases, leaving 8 bases of the junction unmatched. This CDR3 is 15 amino acids long. Germline V lookup: CDR1 SNHLY, CDR2 FYNNEI. CDR3 protein: CASRVSGRRAGELFF. CDR3 in DNA: TGTGCCAGCAGGGTAAGCGGGAGGAGAGCCGGGGAGCTGTTTTTT.

About this clone: Other DNA variants within this sample encode the same CDR3. This chain uses TRBV27 with TRBJ1-1; D gene uncertain. Germline V lookup: CDR1 MNHEY, CDR2 SMNVEV (reference sequence). This CDR3 has 13 amino acids. Trimming took off 0 bases at V and 5 bases at J, with 7 bases between the two ends. CDR3 residues: CASSLSFRTEAFF. The CDR3 coding sequence is TGTGCCAGCAGTTTATCTTTCAGGACTGAAGCTTTCTTT.

With regard to this clone: Within the sample, other DNA sequences also encode this same CDR3. V usage is TRBV28 and J usage is TRBJ2-1, with D possibly called TRBD1 or TRBD2 (5 bases each). The germline V gene has CDR1 MDHEN and CDR2 SYDVKM. Trimming stripped 2 bases from V and 10 bases from J, with 6 bases between. The CDR3 has 11 amino acids. The CDR3 DNA reads as TGTGCCAGCAGTTTAGGGGGAGAGCAGTTCTTC. Protein: CASSLGGEQFF.

This clone was counted a single time. V and J are TRBV10-2 and TRBJ2-1; TRBD2 matches at 8 bases. The V gene end was trimmed by 2 bases and the J gene end by 4 bases; junction bases not matched to a gene: 4. The CDR3 runs to 15 residues. Germline V gene data show CDR1 as WSHSY and CDR2 as SAAADI. The CDR3 loop reads CASSEAPSGYNEQFF. The CDR3 DNA is TGCGCCAGCAGTGAGGCCCCTAGCGGGTACAATGAGCAGTTCTTC.

The chain joins TRBV5-1 to TRBJ2-7; TRBD1 matches at 9 bases. The germline CDR1 and CDR2 sequences are SGHRS and YFSETQ. This CDR3 spans 15 amino acids. The ends lost 3 bases at V and 3 bases at J; junction bases unmatched: 7. The CDR3 region is CASSWTGTGNYEQYF. The CDR3 nucleotides read TGCGCCAGCAGCTGGACCGGGACAGGGAACTACGAGCAGTACTTC.

This clone is a singleton in its sample. The J gene is TRBJ2-7, the V gene TRBV15; 9 positions match TRBD2. Trimming cost V 3 bases and J 3 bases; bases outside gene matches: 3. Germline V CDR1 and CDR2: LNHNV, YYDKDF (reference sequence). The CDR3 runs to 14 residues. The CDR3 sequence: CATSSSGRIYEQYF. CDR3 nucleotide sequence: TGTGCCACCAGCAGCAGCGGGAGGATCTACGAGCAGTACTTC.

The rearrangement joins TRBV6-4 to TRBJ2-1, with TRBD2 matching 8 bases. The CDR3 covers 15 residues. Trimming at V came to 5 bases and at J to 8 bases, leaving 11 bases not matched to a gene. Germline CDR1 is MRHNA and CDR2 is SNTAGT. The CDR3 region has the DNA TGTGCCAGCAGTCAGCGCGCGGGAGGCGGCGATGAGCAGTTCTTC. It encodes CASSQRAGGGDEQFF.

The V call is TRBV11-3, the J call TRBJ2-7; tentative D call: TRBD2 (5 bases). The CDR3 contains 14 residues. Germline-derived CDR1 and CDR2 are SGHNT and YENEEA. The germline V and J ends were trimmed by 1 base and 3 bases, with 10 bases remaining between them. The chain's CDR3 is CASSLGGSVYEQYF. The CDR3 DNA sequence: TGTGCCAGCAGCTTAGGAGGGAGCGTCTACGAGCAGTACTTC.

The chain uses TRBV29-1 and TRBJ1-1; no clear D. The V and J ends lost 4 bases and 1 base respectively, with 10 bases between them. The germline gives CDR1 SQVTM, CDR2 ANQGSEA. This CDR3 contains 13 residues. The CDR3 DNA sequence: TGCAGCGTTGGGAACGGCGGGAACACTGAAGCTTTCTTT. It encodes CSVGNGGNTEAFF.

The chain joins TRBV29-1 to TRBJ2-1, with 10 bases aligning to TRBD2. CDR3 length: 14 residues. CDR1 is SQVTM and CDR2 is ANQGSEA in the germline V gene. The CDR3 DNA follows: TGCACAATGCGGACTAGCGGAAGATACAATGAGCAGTTCTTC. Its translation is CTMRTSGRYNEQFF.

This chain uses TRBV10-3 with TRBJ1-2, with D uncertain. The CDR3 covers 11 residues. The ends were cut back, 3 bases at V and 6 bases at J, with 5 bases in the middle. Germline values: CDR1 ENHRY, CDR2 SYGVKD. The CDR3 here is CAISDVNGYTF. DNA of the CDR3: TGTGCCATCAGTGACGTAAATGGCTACACCTTC.

The DNA for the CDR3 is TGTGCCAGCAGTGAGAGTCTAGCGGGAGGTGCTGGGGAGCTGTTTTTT. Protein sequence: CASSESLAGGAGELFF. J is TRBJ2-2 and V is TRBV6-4, with 11 bases aligning to TRBD2. The CDR3 extends over 16 amino acids. Germline CDR1 is MRHNA and CDR2 is SNTAGT. Germline trimming cut 3 bases from V and 8 bases from J; bases unmatched to any gene: 8.

The gene calls are TRBV9 and TRBJ2-1; D is unresolved. CDR1 is SGDLS and CDR2 is YYNGEE in the germline V gene. V was clipped by 4 bases and J by 0 bases, with 23 bases between them. The CDR3 has 19 residues. The CDR3 is CASSPTGRFAGSSYNEQFF. The CDR3 DNA reads as TGTGCCAGCAGCCCCACGGGCAGATTCGCCGGTAGCTCCTACAATGAGCAGTTCTTC.

Notes on this clone: The identical CDR3 is also encoded by other nucleotide sequences in the sample. This chain connects TRBV9 to TRBJ2-7; D unresolved. This CDR3 spans 14 amino acids. CDR1 and CDR2 (germline): SGDLS, YYNGEE. V dropped 0 bases and J dropped 2 bases, with 9 bases sitting between them. CDR3 nucleotides: TGTGCCAGCAGCGTAGATGATTCTCCCTACGAGCAGTACTTC. Translated, it gives CASSVDDSPYEQYF.

This chain links TRBV5-1 with TRBJ2-2, with 9 bases that match TRBD2. The CDR3 has 21 residues. Germline CDR1 is SGHRS and CDR2 is YFSETQ. V was pared by 3 bases and J by 0 bases, with 18 bases of the junction left unmatched. DNA for the CDR3: TGCGCCAGCAGCTGGGGGTTCCCAAGACTAGCGGAGAGCGCGAACACCGGGGAGCTGTTTTTT. Encoded protein: CASSWGFPRLAESANTGELFF.

The chain is built from TRBV2 and TRBJ2-4; D unclear. Trimming cost V 1 base and J 12 bases, with 7 bases left between them. This CDR3 comprises 11 residues. The germline V gene has CDR1 SNHLY and CDR2 FYNNEI. The CDR3 region is CASSEDRAQYF. Here the CDR3 DNA reads TGTGCCAGCAGTGAAGACCGGGCTCAGTACTTC.

The genes are TRBV7-6 and TRBJ2-1; 9 bases match TRBD1. This CDR3 spans 16 amino acids. Looked up from germline, CDR1 is SGHVS and CDR2 is FNYEAQ. Trimming cost V 2 bases and J 5 bases; bases outside gene matches: 7. Here the CDR3 DNA reads TGTGCCAGCAGCTTAAAGGTTCGACAGGGGGACAATGAGCAGTTCTTC. Amino acid sequence: CASSLKVRQGDNEQFF.

This chain uses TRBV27 with TRBJ2-2, with 12 bases identical to TRBD1. The V gene's germline CDR1 is MNHEY and CDR2 SMNVEV (reference sequence). J was trimmed by 7 bases and V by 2 bases; bases with no gene match: 8. The CDR3 has 17 amino acids. The CDR3 sequence is CASSLGTGGLGVGELFF. The CDR3 DNA follows: TGTGCCAGCAGTTTAGGGACAGGGGGCCTCGGGGTCGGGGAGCTGTTTTTT.